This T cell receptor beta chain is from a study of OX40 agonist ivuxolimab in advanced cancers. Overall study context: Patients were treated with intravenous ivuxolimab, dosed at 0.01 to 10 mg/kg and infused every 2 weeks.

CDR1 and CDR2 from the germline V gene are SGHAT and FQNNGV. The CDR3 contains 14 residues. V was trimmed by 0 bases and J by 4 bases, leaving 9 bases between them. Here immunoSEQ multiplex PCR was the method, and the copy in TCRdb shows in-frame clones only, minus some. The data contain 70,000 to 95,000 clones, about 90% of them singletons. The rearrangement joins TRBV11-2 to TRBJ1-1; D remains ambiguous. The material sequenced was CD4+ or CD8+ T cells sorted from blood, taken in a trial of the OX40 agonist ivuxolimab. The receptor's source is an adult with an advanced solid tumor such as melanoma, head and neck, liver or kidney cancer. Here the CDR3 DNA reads TGTGCCAGCAGCTTAGATCGTTTCGGCACTGAAGCTTTCTTT. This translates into CASSLDRFGTEAFF.